This T cell receptor beta chain was identified during a study of vaccination effects on CD4 cells after COVID-19 (dated by TCRdb to the early 2020s). General notes on the study: Two doses of either the BNT162b2 or the mRNA-1273 mRNA SARS-CoV-2 vaccine were administered to participants. A total of more than 8 COVID-19 convalescent patients and a few SARS-CoV-2-naive healthy vaccine recipients were included in the full study. The Oncomine TCR Beta short-read assay on an Illumina iSeq 100 was used to sequence cultures from other donors in the study. In both COVID-19 convalescent patients and infection-naive vaccine recipients, the study compared SARS-CoV-2 spike-specific CD4+ TCR repertoires from before mRNA vaccination with those from after it. Pre-vaccine samples were collected from a couple of convalescent patients 16 days and one week before the first dose, corresponding to 142 and 148 days after COVID-19 diagnosis.

In the ViraFEST assay, PBMC were stimulated with viral peptide pools, and antigen-specific CD4+ T cell clonotypes were then identified by expansion using TCR sequencing. After more than 9 days of culture, CD4+ T cells were isolated with the EasySep CD4+ T cell isolation kit. Convalescent patients had PCR-confirmed SARS-CoV-2 infection between March and December 2020, before Alpha, Beta and Delta variants emerged in the United States. A few million PBMC per well were cultured with approximately 10 ug/ml peptides in IMDM containing around 4.6% human AB serum, about 9.7 IU/ml IL-2 and gentamicin. On days 3 and 7, half of the culture medium was replaced with fresh IL-2-containing medium. Each peptide stimulation condition was cultured in triplicate wells unless otherwise noted. Using Ficoll-Paque Plus gradient centrifugation, PBMC were separated from whole blood and then either used fresh or cryopreserved at -140C. The QIAamp micro DNA kit was used to extract genomic DNA from the cultured CD4+ T cells.

As concerns this clone: The antigen it recognizes is unknown. Base qualities are not recorded, but no much larger clone differs from it by a single base.

Library preparation used the immunoSEQ multiplex PCR assay. DNA from the cultured and isolated CD4+ T cells underwent TCR beta CDR3 sequencing. The original pipeline was this. Non-productive TCR sequences were discarded, and reads were trimmed to the CDR3 region, with only CDR3s of 7 or more amino acids retained. Antigen-specific clonotypes were identified using the MANAFEST web app by comparison of expansion in peptide wells against reference cultures. To count as positive, a clone had to show expansion at FDR<0.05 compared with the reference and with all other wells, an odds ratio above 5, and a frequency above 0.1% in two replicate wells. Clonotypes significantly expanded in SARS-CoV-2 spike wells and in at least one common cold coronavirus spike condition were defined as cross-reactive. Levenshtein distance calculated with the stringdist R package was used to assess CDR3 similarity, and unrooted trees were constructed with ape in R 3.6.1. The immuneACCESS repertoire file appears here via TCRdb, limited to in-frame rearrangements. These files lack a portion of the clones; in checked studies, under half of the deficit traces to unresolved V genes, and the cause of the others is not known. D and trimming come from the DNA, and the V and J calls and clone size come from that table. Present in this sample are 40,000 to 50,000 clones, around 70% of which were seen just once. About 31% of the sample goes to the ten largest clones.

Germline trimming: 4 bases from V, 3 bases from J; junction bases outside gene matches: 8. As encoded in the germline V gene (reference sequence), CDR1 is LNHDA while CDR2 is SQIVND. The CDR3 covers 15 residues, taking in both the cysteine and the phenylalanine. Only the CDR3 DNA is retained, 45 bases long and in frame from the first base. Summary of the overall study and its limitations: Marked clonal contraction was observed in both infection-induced and vaccine-induced clones at late post-vaccination timepoints, consistent with waning T cell responses. The study was limited by a small number of convalescent patients, and early post-infection timepoints were lacking. Among convalescent patients, the spike-reactive repertoire after vaccination was made up mainly of new vaccine-induced clones that were largely distinct from the clones induced by infection.

Here the chain combines TRBV19 and TRBJ2-5; TRBD1 matches 7 bases in the middle. The clonotype comes from a human donor who had a prior SARS-CoV-2 infection. Sequences were derived from CD4+ T cells from PBMCs cultured with a peptide pool, sampled before COVID-19 vaccination. The encoded CDR3 is CASSTNRGWKETQYF. In nucleotides, the sequence is TGTGCCAGTAGTACTAACAGGGGATGGAAAGAGACCCAGTACTTC.